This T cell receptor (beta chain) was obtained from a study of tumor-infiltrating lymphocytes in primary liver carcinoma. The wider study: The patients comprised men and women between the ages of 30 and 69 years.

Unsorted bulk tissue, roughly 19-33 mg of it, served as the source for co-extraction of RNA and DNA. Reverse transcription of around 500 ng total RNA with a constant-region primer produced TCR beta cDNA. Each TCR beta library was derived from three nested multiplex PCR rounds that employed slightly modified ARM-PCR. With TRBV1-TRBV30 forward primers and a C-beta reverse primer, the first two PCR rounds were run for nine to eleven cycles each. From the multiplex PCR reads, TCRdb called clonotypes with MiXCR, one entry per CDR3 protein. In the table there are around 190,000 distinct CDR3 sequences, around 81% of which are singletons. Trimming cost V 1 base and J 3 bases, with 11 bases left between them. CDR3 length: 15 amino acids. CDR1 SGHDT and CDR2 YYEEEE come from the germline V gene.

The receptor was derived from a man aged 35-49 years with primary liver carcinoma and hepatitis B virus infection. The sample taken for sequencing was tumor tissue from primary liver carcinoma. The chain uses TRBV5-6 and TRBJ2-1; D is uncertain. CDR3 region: CASSLKWQYYNEQFF. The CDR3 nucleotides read TGTGCCAGCAGCTTGAAGTGGCAGTACTACAATGAGCAGTTCTTC.